The following is a T cell receptor (beta chain) sequence with its context. The junction departs from germline at one end; a sequencing error may be responsible. A single record per CDR3 protein comes from TCRdb applying MiXCR to the reads. The table has roughly 280,000 distinct CDR3 sequences, roughly 13% seen once; the top ten hold roughly 8.9%. The data originate from a study of T cell repertoires in cytomegalovirus infection. The V gene's germline CDR1 is SQVTM and CDR2 ANQGSEA. There are 15 residues in the CDR3. The chain combines TRBV29-1 with TRBJ2-3; TRBD1 agrees at 11 bases. Sequencing input: PBMCs. The receptor's source is a human donor in good health (CMV status not recorded). Some clones in this sample may be carry-over from other donors' samples. CDR3 in DNA: TGCAACGTTGAAGGGACAGGGGGAGCCACAGATACGCAGTATTTT. It encodes CNVEGTGGATDTQYF.